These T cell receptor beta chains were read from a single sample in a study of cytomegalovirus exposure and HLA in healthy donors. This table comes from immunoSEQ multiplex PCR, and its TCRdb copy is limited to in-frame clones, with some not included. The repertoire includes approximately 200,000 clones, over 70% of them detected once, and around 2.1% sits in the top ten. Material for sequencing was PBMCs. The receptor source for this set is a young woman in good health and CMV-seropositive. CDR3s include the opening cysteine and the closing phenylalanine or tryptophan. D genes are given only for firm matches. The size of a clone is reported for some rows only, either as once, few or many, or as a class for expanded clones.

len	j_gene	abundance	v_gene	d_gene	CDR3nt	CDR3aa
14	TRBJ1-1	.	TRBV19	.	TGTGCCAGTAGTAGGGACACCATGAACACTGAAGCTTTCTTT	CASSRDTMNTEAFF
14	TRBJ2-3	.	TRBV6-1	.	TGTGCCAGCAGTGTGGTAGCGGACACAGATACGCAGTATTTT	CASSVVADTDTQYF
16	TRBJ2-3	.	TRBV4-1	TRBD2	TGCGCCAGCAGCCAAGCGGGAGGCGGGGGAACAGATACGCAGTATTTT	CASSQAGGGGTDTQYF
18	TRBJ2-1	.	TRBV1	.	TGCACCAGCAGCCAAGACAGGCTAGCGGGGGGGCAAATAATTGAGCAGTTCTTC	CTSSQDRLAGGQIIEQFF
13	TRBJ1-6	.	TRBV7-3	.	TGTGCCAGCAGCTTCAATTATAATTCACCCCTCCACTTT	CASSFNYNSPLHF
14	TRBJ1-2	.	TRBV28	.	TGTGCCAGCAGTTTACCGGGGGCTAACTATGGCTACACCTTC	CASSLPGANYGYTF
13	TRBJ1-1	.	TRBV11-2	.	TGTGCCAGCAGCTTTGCAGTGAACACTGAAGCTTTCTTT	CASSFAVNTEAFF
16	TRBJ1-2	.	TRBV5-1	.	TGCGCCAGCAGCTCTTGGGGGCAGACCTCTAACTATGGCTACACCTTC	CASSSWGQTSNYGYTF
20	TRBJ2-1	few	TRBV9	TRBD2	TGTGCCAGCAGCGTAGCAGGACTAGCGGGGGGTCTGGGAACCTACAATGAGCAGTTCTTC	CASSVAGLAGGLGTYNEQFF
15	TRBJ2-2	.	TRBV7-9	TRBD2	TGTGCCACCTTTGTAAGCGGGGGATACACCGGGGAGCTGTTTTTT	CATFVSGGYTGELFF
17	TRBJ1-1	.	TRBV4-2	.	TGTGCCAGCAGCCAAGAAATCCCGCGGGCTTTGAACACTGAAGCTTTCTTT	CASSQEIPRALNTEAFF
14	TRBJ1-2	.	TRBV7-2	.	TGTGCCAGCAGCTTAGTCGCCCGACAGAGTGGCTACACCTTC	CASSLVARQSGYTF
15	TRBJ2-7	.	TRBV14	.	TGTGCCAGCAGCCCGACCCGTGGCAGGGGCAACGAGCAGTACTTC	CASSPTRGRGNEQYF
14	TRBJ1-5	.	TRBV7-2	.	TGTGCCAGCAGCTCGGTACAGGGCAAGCAGCCCCAGCATTTT	CASSSVQGKQPQHF
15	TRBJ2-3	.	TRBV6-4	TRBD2	TGTGCCAGCAGTGTAGGTAGCGGGGCAACAGATACGCAGTATTTT	CASSVGSGATDTQYF
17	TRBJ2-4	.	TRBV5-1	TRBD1	TGCGCCAGCAGCTTGTTACCGGGACAGGGAGCCAAAAACATTCAGTACTTC	CASSLLPGQGAKNIQYF